The 21 T cell receptor beta chains below come from one sample, sequenced in a study of blood T cell repertoires in COVID-19. Repertoires were generated with immunoSEQ multiplex PCR, while TCRdb's copy carries only in-frame clones and drops some. The sample has fewer than 300,000 clones; about 76% are singletons. Material for sequencing was peripheral blood. These receptors were taken from an older woman with active or convalescent COVID-19.

The CDR3 bases are TGTGCCAGCAGCTTAGATGACAGGTCCTACGAGCAGTACTTC. This sequence encodes CASSLDDRSYEQYF. The genes are TRBV7-2 and TRBJ2-7, with D maybe TRBD1 (6 bases). The CDR3 is made up of 14 amino acids. V lost 1 base to trimming and J lost 1 base, with 8 bases between them. Germline V CDR1 and CDR2: SGHTA, FQGNSA.

The rearrangement joins TRBV27 to TRBJ1-2; TRBD1 matches at 8 bases. V gave up 0 bases and J gave up 6 bases; unmatched junction bases: 6. The CDR3 sequence is 15 residues long. Germline loops: CDR1 MNHEY, CDR2 SMNVEV (reference sequence). CDR3 in amino acids: CASSLSHTGGDGYTF. CDR3 DNA sequence: TGTGCCAGCAGTTTATCCCACACAGGGGGGGATGGCTACACCTTC.

CDR3 protein: CASSKTVYEQYF. The CDR3 DNA is TGTGCCAGCAGCAAGACAGTCTACGAGCAGTACTTC. The chain is built from TRBV7-2 and TRBJ2-7; D possibly corresponds to TRBD1 (5 bases). Germline CDR1 is SGHTA and CDR2 is FQGNSA. This CDR3 region has 12 residues. Trimming pared 5 bases from V and 3 bases from J, leaving 8 bases between.

The rearrangement links TRBV2 to TRBJ2-7; D possibly corresponds to TRBD1 (6 bases). Trimming pared 10 bases from V and 2 bases from J, leaving 21 bases between. CDR3 length: 15 amino acids. Germline V gene data show CDR1 as SNHLY and CDR2 as FYNNEI. The CDR3 protein is CATGPSGQNAYEQYF. CDR3 DNA: TGTGCCACGGGCCCGAGTGGACAGAACGCCTACGAGCAGTACTTC.

This chain connects TRBV7-2 to TRBJ2-1; 8 positions agree with TRBD2. This CDR3 is 15 amino acids long. Losses at the gene ends were 3 bases for V and 7 bases for J; bases not matched to a gene: 8. Germline assignment: CDR1 SGHTA and CDR2 FQGNSA. CDR3 nucleotide sequence: TGTGCCAGCAGCTTTCCGACGGGGGGGCTTAATGAGCAGTTCTTC. Translation: CASSFPTGGLNEQFF.

The chain has TRBV9 and TRBJ1-2; 7 bases match TRBD1. This CDR3 is 12 amino acids long. The V gene's germline CDR1 is SGDLS and CDR2 YYNGEE. V gave up 3 bases and J gave up 8 bases; unmatched junction bases: 4. CDR3 DNA sequence: TGTGCCAGCAGCGGCGGGACAGAGGGCTACACCTTC. It translates to CASSGGTEGYTF. Supplemented by reference TRBV9 and TRBJ1-2, the full variable domain reads DSGVTQTPKHLITATGQRVTLRCSPRSGDLSVYWYQQSLDQGLQFLIQYYNGEERAKGNILERFSAQQFPDLHSELNLSSLELGDSALYFCASSGGTEGYTFGSGTRLTVV.

This chain joins TRBV19 and TRBJ2-3; 10 nucleotides match TRBD2. The CDR3 runs to 15 residues. V was pared by 3 bases and J by 4 bases, with 4 bases of the junction left unmatched. Germline values: CDR1 LNHDA, CDR2 SQIVND (reference sequence). As DNA, the CDR3 is TGTGCCAGTAGTATCTTTACTAGCGGGGCAGATACGCAGTATTTT. Translated: CASSIFTSGADTQYF.

V gene TRBV5-5 combines with J gene TRBJ1-1, with 9 bases identical to TRBD1. The CDR3 contains 14 residues. Germline CDR1 reads SGHKS; CDR2 reads YYEKEE (reference sequence). V lost 4 bases, J lost 6 bases, and 7 bases stayed unmatched. CDR3 nucleotides: TGTGCCAGCAGCCCCGGACAGGGGCGGGCTGAAGCTTTCTTT. Translation gives CASSPGQGRAEAFF.

As DNA, the CDR3 is TGTGCCAGCAGCAGGAATAATTCACCCCTCCACTTT. This sequence encodes CASSRNNSPLHF. The chain is built from TRBV2 and TRBJ1-6; D call uncertain. The CDR3 has 12 residues. V shed 6 bases and J shed 5 bases, with 5 bases lying between them. CDR1 and CDR2 (germline): SNHLY, FYNNEI.

The chain recombines TRBV18 with TRBJ2-2; D unclear. V was cut by 2 bases and J by 8 bases, with 18 bases left in between. This CDR3 is built from 16 residues. In germline, CDR1 is KGHSH, CDR2 LQKENI. CDR3 sequence (DNA): TGTGCCAGCTCACCAAGCCCTAACGGATTGACAGGGGAGCTGTTTTTT. Its protein product is CASSPSPNGLTGELFF.

This clone was observed once. This sequence joins TRBV5-1 and TRBJ2-7, with D perhaps TRBD1 (6 bases). V lost 7 bases to trimming and J lost 0 bases, with 11 bases between them. The CDR3 is 13 amino acids. The germline V gene has CDR1 SGHRS and CDR2 YFSETQ. The CDR3 DNA follows: TGCGCCAGCCGGGTAGGGGGCTCCTACGAGCAGTACTTC. Its translation: CASRVGGSYEQYF.

V usage is TRBV9 and J usage is TRBJ2-5; 13 bases are a match to TRBD2. Germline V gene lookup returns CDR1 SGDLS and CDR2 YYNGEE. The CDR3 contains 15 residues. Trimming removed 5 bases from V and 3 bases from J; junction bases left unmatched: 4. CDR3 coding DNA: TGTGCCAGCAGTGACACTAGCGGGGGGGAAGAGACCCAGTACTTC. Protein sequence: CASSDTSGGEETQYF.

In DNA, the CDR3 is TGTGCCAGCGCACAGACAATGAACACTGAAGCTTTCTTT. Its translation is CASAQTMNTEAFF. The chain carries TRBV2 and TRBJ1-1; D gene ambiguous. The germline gives CDR1 SNHLY, CDR2 FYNNEI. The CDR3 has 13 residues. Deletions cut 8 bases from V and 0 bases from J, with 10 bases between.

As DNA, the CDR3 is TGTGCCTGGAGCTTTAATTCACCCCTCCACTTT. Protein product: CAWSFNSPLHF. V is TRBV30 and J is TRBJ1-6; D not resolved. V was shortened by 3 bases and J by 6 bases, with 3 bases between the two germline ends. CDR1 is GTSNPN, CDR2 SVGIG, per germline (reference sequence). The CDR3 extends over 11 amino acids. The full variable domain, with the rest looked up from reference TRBV30 and TRBJ1-6, is SQTIHQWPATLVQPVGSPLSLECTVEGTSNPNLYWYRQAAGRGLQLLFYSVGIGQISSEVPQNLSASRPQDRQFILSSKKLLLSDSGFYLCAWSFNSPLHFGNGTRLTVT.

The chain links TRBV6-5 to TRBJ1-4; 7 bases are a match to TRBD1. With 7 bases clipped from V and 6 bases from J, the junction kept 8 bases outside the gene matches. The CDR3 consists of 14 residues. CDR1 and CDR2 (germline): MNHEY, SVGAGI. CDR3 protein: CASTSRQGDEKLFF. The CDR3 DNA follows: TGTGCCAGCACCTCTCGGCAGGGGGATGAAAAACTGTTTTTT.

The table lists this clone with a few counts. The chain links TRBV18 to TRBJ2-7, with TRBD1 matching over 7 bases. V lost 0 bases, J lost 7 bases, and 9 bases stayed unmatched. The CDR3 runs 15 residues. Germline CDR1 is KGHSH and CDR2 is LQKENI. CDR3 nucleotide sequence: TGTGCCAGCTCACCACCGGGACAGCTACAGTTAGAGCAGTACTTC. It codes for CASSPPGQLQLEQYF. Based on the CDR3 plus reference TRBV18 and TRBJ2-7, the full variable domain is NAGVMQNPRHLVRRRGQEARLRCSPMKGHSHVYWYRQLPEEGLKFMVYLQKENIIDESGMPKERFSAEFPKEGPSILRIQQVVRGDSAAYFCASSPPGQLQLEQYFGPGTRLTVT.

This clone showed up just a few times. This chain connects TRBV19 to TRBJ1-2; D perhaps matches TRBD1 (5 bases). The V gene lost 6 bases and the J gene lost 6 bases, with 17 bases spanning the gap. Germline CDR1 LNHDA, CDR2 SQIVND (reference sequence). This CDR3 is built from 14 residues. The DNA of the CDR3 is TGTGCCAGTAGCCTCGGAGGGGTCGGCCATGGCTACACCTTC. This codes for CASSLGGVGHGYTF. Using reference TRBV19 and TRBJ1-2 for the parts outside the CDR3, the full variable domain is DGGITQSPKYLFRKEGQNVTLSCEQNLNHDAMYWYRQDPGQGLRLIYYSQIVNDFQKGDIAEGYSVSREKKESFPLTVTSAQKNPTAFYLCASSLGGVGHGYTFGSGTRLTVV.

The chain is built from TRBV19 and TRBJ1-1; possible D gene TRBD1, 6 bases. This CDR3 contains 14 residues. Germline CDR1 is LNHDA and CDR2 is SQIVND (reference sequence). The V and J ends lost 5 bases and 5 bases respectively, with 15 bases between them. The CDR3 here is CASSRGGIGTEAFF. CDR3 nucleotides: TGTGCCAGTAGTCGGGGGGGCATTGGAACTGAAGCTTTCTTT.

The chain combines TRBV5-1 with TRBJ2-3, with 7 bases that match TRBD1. CDR3 size: 14 residues. CDR1 SGHRS and CDR2 YFSETQ come from the germline V gene. Trimming cost V 4 bases and J 0 bases; bases outside gene matches: 2. For the CDR3, the DNA is TGCGCCAGCAGCCGGGACAGAAGCACAGATACGCAGTATTTT. Amino acids: CASSRDRSTDTQYF. Combining the CDR3 with reference TRBV5-1 and TRBJ2-3 gives the whole variable domain KAGVTQTPRYLIKTRGQQVTLSCSPISGHRSVSWYQQTPGQGLQFLFEYFSETQRNKGNFPGRFSGRQFSNSRSEMNVSTLELGDSALYLCASSRDRSTDTQYFGPGTRLTVL.

This chain links TRBV18 with TRBJ2-7, with 8 bases that match TRBD1. Trimming at V came to 3 bases and at J to 0 bases, leaving 4 bases not matched to a gene. This CDR3 has 15 amino acids. Germline V gives CDR1 KGHSH, CDR2 LQKENI. In DNA, the CDR3 is TGTGCCAGCTCACCTCGTACAGGGGGCTCCTACGAGCAGTACTTC. As protein: CASSPRTGGSYEQYF. Full variable domain (outside the CDR3, taken from reference TRBV18 and TRBJ2-7): NAGVMQNPRHLVRRRGQEARLRCSPMKGHSHVYWYRQLPEEGLKFMVYLQKENIIDESGMPKERFSAEFPKEGPSILRIQQVVRGDSAAYFCASSPRTGGSYEQYFGPGTRLTVT.

This clone was detected once. The CDR3 region has the DNA TGTGCCAGCAGCTTGGCGCTAGCAGCTCCCCAAGATACGCAGTATTTT. Translation: CASSLALAAPQDTQYF. The chain combines TRBV5-5 with TRBJ2-3; D may be TRBD2 (5 bases). The germline V and J ends were trimmed by 0 bases and 5 bases, with 16 bases remaining between them. Germline V gene data show CDR1 as SGHKS and CDR2 as YYEKEE (reference sequence). The CDR3 extends over 16 amino acids.